Reported below is one TCR beta chain. This specimen belongs to a study of blood T cell repertoires in COVID-19. Study at large: Acute and convalescent COVID-19 specimens originated in the United States, Italy and Spain.

Sequencing used immunoSEQ multiplex PCR; TCRdb keeps in-frame clones, though not all of them. The data contain more than 200,000 clones, less than 90% of them seen just once; the ten biggest clones take up roughly 10%. The Seattle patients, enrolled during active infection, were followed longitudinally. Germline assignment: CDR1 MGHDK and CDR2 SYGVNS. This CDR3 spans 13 amino acids. V dropped 8 bases and J dropped 10; count of bases not matched to a gene: 6. The chain uses TRBV25-1 and TRBJ1-6; TRBD1 agrees at 9 bases. The source material was peripheral blood. The sequence came from a woman older than 75 with COVID-19, enrolled during active disease. The CDR3 DNA reads TGTGCCAGCTGGACAGGGGAAGGATCACCCCTCCACTTT. As protein: CASWTGEGSPLHF.